The 32 T cell receptor beta chains below all came from one sample that was sequenced in a study of T cells in Graves' hyperthyroidism and ophthalmopathy. TCR beta CDR3 region amplification was performed from RNA transcripts. TCR CDR3 regions were first amplified by RT-PCR with HTBI primers. TCRdb independently ran MiXCR on the multiplex PCR reads; one entry per CDR3 protein. The sample holds over 500,000 distinct CDR3 sequences, under 20% seen once. The material sequenced was blood. Source of these receptors: a woman aged 18-30 years with Graves' ophthalmopathy.

The chain links TRBV3-1 to TRBJ2-4, with TRBD2 as a possible D gene (6 bases). V dropped 1 base and J dropped 3 bases, with 19 bases sitting between them. The CDR3 has 18 amino acids. Per germline, CDR1 LGHDT and CDR2 YNNKEL (reference sequence). CDR3 loop: CASSQGAGSGVGKNIQYF. The CDR3 DNA follows: TGTGCCAGCAGCCAAGGGGCAGGGTCGGGAGTAGGCAAAAACATTCAGTACTTC.

This clonotype was counted at least ten times. The V and J genes are TRBV27 and TRBJ1-1; TRBD1 agrees at 8 bases. Losses at the gene ends were 2 bases for V and 12 bases for J; bases not matched to a gene: 8. Germline CDR1 is MNHEY and CDR2 is SMNVEV (reference sequence). The CDR3 runs 13 residues. The CDR3 nucleotides read TGTGCCAGCAGTTTAAGGGACAGGATGGGGACTTTCTTT. Protein product: CASSLRDRMGTFF.

As concerns this clonotype: The final CDR3 position lacks the conserved phenylalanine or tryptophan, pointing to a likely read error. V usage is TRBV7-8 and J usage is TRBJ2-1, with D uncertain. V was clipped by 3 bases and J by 4 bases, with 7 bases between them. CDR1 is SGHVS, CDR2 FQNEAQ, per germline. The CDR3 extends over 13 amino acids. CDR3 coding DNA: TGTGCCAGCAGCTTGAACGGATACAATGAGCAGTTCCTC. It translates to CASSLNGYNEQFL.

This clonotype appeared many times. CDR3 sequence: CAWRVWTAPGNTIYF. As DNA, the CDR3 is TGTGCCTGGAGAGTATGGACAGCCCCTGGAAACACCATATATTTT. The V gene is TRBV30, the J gene TRBJ1-3; D is perhaps TRBD1 (6 bases). The V end was cut by 3 bases, the J end by 2 bases, with 14 bases between. The CDR3 is 15 amino acids. Germline-derived CDR1 and CDR2 are GTSNPN and SVGIG (reference sequence). Complete variable domain (other parts from reference TRBV30 and TRBJ1-3): SQTIHQWPATLVQPVGSPLSLECTVEGTSNPNLYWYRQAAGRGLQLLFYSVGIGQISSEVPQNLSASRPQDRQFILSSKKLLLSDSGFYLCAWRVWTAPGNTIYFGEGSWLTVV.

The table lists this clonotype with a few counts. J is TRBJ2-1 and V is TRBV4-1; no clear D. V lost 1 base and J 9 bases, leaving 16 bases between the germline ends. CDR3 length equals 15 residues. CDR1 is MGHRA and CDR2 is YSYEKL in the germline V gene. In nucleotides, the CDR3 is TGCGCCAGCAGCCAAGTTATTCTGGTCCCGCGTGAGCAGTTCTTC. As protein: CASSQVILVPREQFF.

This rearrangement joins TRBV7-2 to TRBJ2-3; TRBD2 matches 9 bases. The germline V gene encodes CDR1 SGHTA and CDR2 FQGNSA. The CDR3 totals 16 residues. V gave up 1 base and J gave up 3 bases; unmatched junction bases: 5. As DNA, the CDR3 is TGTGCCAGCAGCTTAGTAGGGACTAGCTTTACAGATACGCAGTATTTT. It codes for CASSLVGTSFTDTQYF.

This clonotype occurred many times. The chain is built from TRBV30 and TRBJ2-1, with no clear D. CDR3 length: 11 residues. The germline CDR1 and CDR2 sequences are GTSNPN and SVGIG (reference sequence). Trimming took off 5 bases at V and 8 bases at J, with 10 bases between the two ends. CDR3 loop: CAWETDDEQFF. CDR3 in DNA: TGTGCCTGGGAGACTGACGATGAGCAGTTCTTC.

The J gene is TRBJ2-3, the V gene TRBV6-9, with 10 bases lining up with TRBD2. The CDR3 has 16 residues. V dropped 4 bases and J dropped 1; count of bases not matched to a gene: 5. Germline-derived CDR1 and CDR2 are MNHGY and SVAAGI. For the CDR3, the DNA is TGTGCCAGCAGTTTCCAACTAGCGGGACGCACAGATACGCAGTATTTT. It specifies CASSFQLAGRTDTQYF.

This clonotype was seen only a few times. This chain connects TRBV15 to TRBJ2-1; 7 positions match TRBD2. The germline gives CDR1 LNHNV, CDR2 YYDKDF (reference sequence). V lost 1 base to trimming and J lost 10 bases; unmatched junction nucleotides: 10. CDR3 length: 15 amino acids. The DNA of the CDR3 is TGTGCCACCAGCAGAGTGTCTAGCGGCCCCGGGGAGCAGTTCTTC. This translates into CATSRVSSGPGEQFF.

This chain links TRBV7-9 with TRBJ1-1; possibly TRBD1 for D (6 bases). Deletions cut 1 base from V and 6 bases from J, with 12 bases between. The CDR3 extends over 14 amino acids. Germline assignment: CDR1 SEHNR and CDR2 FQNEAQ (reference sequence). CDR3 sequence: CASSLGTGRAEAFF. In DNA, the CDR3 is TGTGCCAGCAGCTTAGGCACAGGGAGGGCTGAAGCTTTCTTT.

The V gene is TRBV14, the J gene TRBJ2-3; D is perhaps TRBD2 (6 bases). CDR1 is SGHDN, CDR2 FVKESK, per germline. This CDR3 is 15 amino acids long. Between the trimmed V and J ends, which lost 5 bases and 1 base, there was a span of 13 bases. The CDR3 spells CASSVGGFRTDTQYF. The DNA for the CDR3 is TGTGCCAGCAGCGTCGGGGGATTCCGCACAGATACGCAGTATTTT.

The chain joins TRBV6-1 to TRBJ1-2, with D hard to call. CDR1 is MNHNS, CDR2 SASEGT, per germline. The CDR3 runs 13 residues. The V gene lost 2 bases and the J gene lost 7 bases, with 11 bases spanning the gap. This chain's CDR3 is CASSENGAPGYTF. CDR3 coding DNA: TGTGCCAGCAGTGAAAACGGAGCGCCTGGCTACACCTTC.

This clonotype was picked up many times. The chain uses TRBV11-2 and TRBJ2-7; D is possibly TRBD2 (5 bases). This CDR3 has 13 amino acids. V lost 3 bases to trimming and J lost 7 bases, with 13 bases between them. The germline V gene encodes CDR1 SGHAT and CDR2 FQNNGV. Here the CDR3 reads CASSLGSVGEQYF. In nucleotides, the CDR3 is TGTGCCAGCAGCTTGGGGAGTGTGGGTGAGCAGTACTTC.

This chain connects TRBV5-1 to TRBJ1-4, with D perhaps TRBD1 (5 bases). Germline assignment: CDR1 SGHRS and CDR2 YFSETQ. Trimming took 0 bases from V and 3 from J, leaving 12 bases between them. This CDR3 region has 16 residues. CDR3 in DNA: TGCGCCAGCAGCTTGGAACCCGGGACTTCTAATGAAAAACTGTTTTTT. Its translation is CASSLEPGTSNEKLFF.

For the CDR3, the DNA is TGCGCCAGCAGCTTCACCCAGATACTCAATGAGCAGTTCTTC. Translation: CASSFTQILNEQFF. This chain joins TRBV5-1 and TRBJ2-1; D unclear. The CDR3 runs to 14 residues. V was pared by 2 bases and J by 6 bases, with 12 bases between. Germline V gene sequence: CDR1 SGHRS, CDR2 YFSETQ. The whole variable domain, remainder taken from reference TRBV5-1 and TRBJ2-1, is KAGVTQTPRYLIKTRGQQVTLSCSPISGHRSVSWYQQTPGQGLQFLFEYFSETQRNKGNFPGRFSGRQFSNSRSEMNVSTLELGDSALYLCASSFTQILNEQFFGPGTRLTVL.

The V and J genes are TRBV28 and TRBJ2-5; the D gene is possibly TRBD1 (6 bases). The V end was cut by 5 bases, the J end by 0 bases, with 19 bases between. This CDR3 is 17 amino acids long. Germline V lookup: CDR1 MDHEN, CDR2 SYDVKM. The CDR3 loop is CASSRGTGFWYQETQYF. CDR3 DNA: TGTGCCAGCAGTCGAGGAACAGGGTTCTGGTACCAAGAGACCCAGTACTTC.

The chain is built from TRBV28 and TRBJ1-5; D is undetermined. CDR1 and CDR2 (germline): MDHEN, SYDVKM. V shed 5 bases and J shed 1 base, with 9 bases lying between them. The CDR3 runs 14 residues. CDR3 sequence: CASSIIRSNQPQHF. In DNA, the CDR3 is TGTGCCAGCAGTATTATTAGAAGCAATCAGCCCCAGCATTTT.

This clonotype was detected many times. In DNA form, the CDR3 reads TGTGCCAGCGGGATTGGGAATTCACCCCTCCACTTT. Its translation is CASGIGNSPLHF. The rearrangement uses TRBV7-9 and TRBJ1-6; D is uncertain. This CDR3 is 12 amino acids long. Trimming shortened V by 8 bases and J by 7 bases, and 9 bases separated the two germline ends. Germline CDR1 is SEHNR and CDR2 is FQNEAQ (reference sequence).

This clonotype came up many times. The J gene is TRBJ1-4, the V gene TRBV2; the match to TRBD1 covers 7 bases. Germline-derived CDR1 and CDR2 are SNHLY and FYNNEI. This CDR3 is 15 amino acids long. J was trimmed by 5 bases and V by 6 bases; bases with no gene match: 9. This CDR3 is CASRDLTGKNEKLFF. DNA of the CDR3: TGTGCCAGCAGGGATCTGACAGGGAAGAATGAAAAACTGTTTTTT.

In its sample, this clonotype was seen many times. The J gene is TRBJ1-1, the V gene TRBV18, with TRBD1 matching 9 bases. V lost 4 bases to trimming and J lost 0 bases; unmatched junction nucleotides: 6. This CDR3 spans 16 amino acids. Germline CDR1 KGHSH, CDR2 LQKENI. CDR3 loop: CASSQSRDRVNTEAFF. As DNA, the CDR3 is TGTGCCAGCTCACAAAGCCGGGACAGGGTGAACACTGAAGCTTTCTTT.

On this clonotype: A read error may explain this, as a much larger clone is one base away. This chain links TRBV27 with TRBJ2-1; weak D call: TRBD1 (6 bases). With 4 bases removed from V and 3 bases from J, the gap between germline ends came to 7 bases. Germline loops: CDR1 MNHEY, CDR2 SMNVEV (reference sequence). The CDR3 has 13 amino acids. The CDR3 protein is CASSWDIYNEQFF. CDR3 coding DNA: TGTGCCAGCAGTTGGGACATCTACAATGAGCAGTTCTTC.

The V gene is TRBV10-3, the J gene TRBJ2-2; possible D gene TRBD2, 5 bases. CDR3 length equals 15 residues. In germline, CDR1 is ENHRY, CDR2 SYGVKD. Deletions cut 2 bases from V and 2 bases from J, with 9 bases between. CDR3: CAISERDPNTGELFF. CDR3 bases: TGTGCCATCAGTGAGCGGGATCCTAACACCGGGGAGCTGTTTTTT.

The rearrangement links TRBV6-2 or TRBV6-3 to TRBJ1-1, with 8 bases aligning to TRBD1. Germline loops: CDR1 MNHEY, CDR2 SVGEGT. The CDR3 covers 15 residues. Trimming at V came to 6 bases and at J to 1 base, leaving 7 bases not matched to a gene. CDR3 in amino acids: CASSPGGAGNTEAFF. CDR3 in DNA: TGTGCCAGCAGCCCAGGGGGCGCGGGGAACACTGAAGCTTTCTTT.

The V call is TRBV10-3, the J call TRBJ2-2, with D unclear. Per the germline V gene, CDR1 is ENHRY and CDR2 is SYGVKD. This CDR3 comprises 12 residues. Trimming took 5 bases from V and 4 from J, leaving 5 bases between them. CDR3 in amino acids: CAISLPTGELFF. The CDR3, as DNA: TGTGCCATCAGTCTCCCCACCGGGGAGCTGTTTTTT.

This clonotype was counted a few times. The CDR3 here is CASSPNGQFHYPNTEAFF. DNA for the CDR3: TGTGCCAGCAGCCCTAATGGACAGTTCCACTATCCGAACACTGAAGCTTTCTTT. The V gene is TRBV4-2, the J gene TRBJ1-1, with D possibly being TRBD1 (6 bases). V lost 4 bases and J 1 base, leaving 22 bases between the germline ends. CDR3 size: 18 residues. CDR1 and CDR2 (germline): LGHNA, YNFKEQ.

Concerning this clonotype: This clone may be a read error of a much larger clone one base away. The chain recombines TRBV6-1 with TRBJ2-7; a possible D gene is TRBD1 (5 bases). Trimming took 7 bases from V and 0 from J, leaving 16 bases between them. The V gene's germline CDR1 is MNHNS and CDR2 SASEGT. This CDR3 contains 15 residues. The CDR3 DNA reads as TGTGCCAGCACCATGGACATTCCTAGCTCCTACGAGCAGTACTTC. Translated: CASTMDIPSSYEQYF.

The chain combines TRBV6-1 with TRBJ2-6; D unclear. The CDR3 is 15 amino acids. Per the germline V gene, CDR1 is MNHNS and CDR2 is SASEGT. The ends were cut back, 5 bases at V and 0 bases at J, with 8 bases in the middle. The CDR3: CASSTWISGANVLTF. In nucleotides, the CDR3 is TGTGCCAGCAGTACCTGGATCTCTGGGGCCAACGTCCTGACTTTC.

The rearrangement uses TRBV2 and TRBJ2-7; 7 bases are a match to TRBD1. The CDR3 runs to 15 residues. Per germline, CDR1 SNHLY and CDR2 FYNNEI. V lost 4 bases and J lost 4; bases outside the gene matches: 10. This CDR3 is CASSADRVTRYEQYF. DNA of the CDR3: TGTGCCAGCAGTGCCGACAGGGTCACACGGTACGAGCAGTACTTC.

This clonotype was counted many times. This chain links TRBV2 with TRBJ1-1, with a possible D match to TRBD1 (6 bases). Germline V gene lookup returns CDR1 SNHLY and CDR2 FYNNEI. The CDR3 extends over 13 amino acids. With 3 bases removed from V and 10 bases from J, the gap between germline ends came to 15 bases. CDR3 region: CASSEFQGQGAFF. The CDR3 DNA follows: TGTGCCAGCAGTGAGTTTCAGGGGCAGGGAGCTTTCTTT.

This clonotype has a count of ten or more. V gene TRBV12-3 or TRBV12-4 combines with J gene TRBJ2-5; D is unresolved. V was shortened by 0 bases and J by 5 bases, with 7 bases between the two germline ends. The CDR3 totals 13 residues. CDR3 in amino acids: CASSLAGHETQYF. CDR3 bases: TGTGCCAGCAGTTTAGCAGGGCACGAGACCCAGTACTTC.

This clonotype was seen a few times. V and J are TRBV4-1 and TRBJ1-1; D perhaps matches TRBD1 (6 bases). Germline V gives CDR1 MGHRA, CDR2 YSYEKL. CDR3 length: 16 residues. V lost 0 bases and J lost 6, with 17 bases in between. CDR3 coding DNA: TGCGCCAGCAGCCAAGAAGTCACCGGGACAAAATCTGAAGCTTTCTTT. Its protein is CASSQEVTGTKSEAFF.

This clonotype has more than one count but fewer than ten. The chain is built from TRBV7-2 and TRBJ2-7; 13 nucleotides match TRBD2. V lost 4 bases and J lost 6; bases outside the gene matches: 3. The germline gives CDR1 SGHTA, CDR2 FQGNSA. CDR3 length: 14 residues. The CDR3 reads CASSSGLAGVEQYF. CDR3 nucleotides: TGTGCCAGCAGCTCCGGACTAGCGGGAGTCGAGCAGTACTTC.